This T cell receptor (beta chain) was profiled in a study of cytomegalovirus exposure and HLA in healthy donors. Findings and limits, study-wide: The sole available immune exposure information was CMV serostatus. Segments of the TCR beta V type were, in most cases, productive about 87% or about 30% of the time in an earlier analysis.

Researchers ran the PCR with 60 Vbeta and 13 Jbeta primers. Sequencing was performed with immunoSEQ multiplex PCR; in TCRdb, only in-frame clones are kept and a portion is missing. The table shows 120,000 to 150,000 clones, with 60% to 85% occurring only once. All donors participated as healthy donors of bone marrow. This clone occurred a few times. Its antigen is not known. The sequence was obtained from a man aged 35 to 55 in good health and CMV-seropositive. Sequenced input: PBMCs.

CDR3 residues: CASSLAPGSNYGYTF. The CDR3 coding sequence is TGCGCCAGCAGCTTGGCCCCAGGGTCAAACTATGGCTACACCTTC. The V call is TRBV5-1, the J call TRBJ1-2, with D possibly being TRBD1 (5 bases). This CDR3 is 15 amino acids long. The V gene's germline CDR1 is SGHRS and CDR2 YFSETQ. V dropped 0 bases and J dropped 2 bases, with 11 bases sitting between them. Variable domain in full (rest from reference TRBV5-1 and TRBJ1-2): KAGVTQTPRYLIKTRGQQVTLSCSPISGHRSVSWYQQTPGQGLQFLFEYFSETQRNKGNFPGRFSGRQFSNSRSEMNVSTLELGDSALYLCASSLAPGSNYGYTFGSGTRLTVV.